Sequencing of this T cell receptor (beta chain) was carried out in a study of spatial heterogeneity in lung cancer. Background on the study: Sequences of the beta chain were consistently detected in greater numbers than alpha-chain sequences. The mean occurrence of each unique TCR and UMI combination in raw reads exceeded 8.5. Study-wide points: There were more appearances of ubiquitous expanded tumor TCRs in blood at resection than at follow-up.

This clonotype showed up many times. The antigen is undetermined. CDR3 size: 13 residues. Deletions cut 3 bases from V and 3 bases from J, with 8 bases between. The germline V gene has CDR1 MNHEY and CDR2 SVGEGT. TCRdb called the 5' RACE reads again in MiXCR, with one record for every CDR3 protein. The data contain around 75,000 distinct CDR3 sequences, about 14% of them singletons. Time point indicated: sample taken at primary tumor resection. Tumor, nontumor lung or frozen PBMC supplied whole RNA that was sequenced unsorted. Patients with untreated early-stage non-small cell lung cancer, numbering 55 to 75, were the donors.

This sequence originates from a male donor with early-stage non-small cell lung cancer. The genes are TRBV6-2 or TRBV6-3 and TRBJ1-1; D not certain. This specimen was PBMCs, taken at surgery. Written as DNA, the CDR3 is TGTGCCAGCAGTTATTCTTGGGACACTGAAGCTTTCTTT. Protein sequence: CASSYSWDTEAFF.